Listed below are T cell receptor beta chains from one sample, sequenced in a study of CD8 T cells in ankylosing spondylitis. MiXCR, run by TCRdb on the 5' RACE reads, gives a single entry per CDR3 protein. The sample holds 750,000 to 850,000 distinct CDR3 sequences, roughly 12% seen once. Sequenced: blood, either unsorted or a sorted T cell fraction (not recorded which). The source of these receptors is a male donor with ankylosing spondylitis. Both conserved end residues are part of each CDR3. A D gene is named only where the DNA matches it firmly. For some rows the clone size is stated as once, few or many, or as a class when expanded; others skip it.

D,size,J,V,DNA,CDR3
TRBD1,few,TRBJ2-3,TRBV20-1,TGCAGTGCTAGAGATGGACAGGGGGCAGATACGCAGTATTTT,CSARDGQGADTQYF
.,.,TRBJ2-2,TRBV9,TGTGCCAGCAGCGTACAAGCCGGCGGGGAGCTGTTTTTT,CASSVQAGGELFF
.,many,TRBJ2-7,TRBV6-1,TGTGCCAGCAGTGACCAGGGTGGCTACGAGCAGTACTTC,CASSDQGGYEQYF
TRBD1,.,TRBJ1-1,TRBV5-1,TGCGCCAGCAGCTTGGCTCAGGGGGCGACAACTGAAGCTTTCTTT,CASSLAQGATTEAFF
.,.,TRBJ2-7,TRBV12-3/TRBV12-4,TGTGCCAGCAGCTTACACCAGGGGATAGGGAACGAGCAGTACTTC,CASSLHQGIGNEQYF
.,.,TRBJ1-6,TRBV9,TGTGCCAGCAGCGTAGTAGGGACCTATAATTCACCCCTCCACTTT,CASSVVGTYNSPLHF
.,.,TRBJ1-1,TRBV12-3/TRBV12-4,TGTGCCAGCAGTTTAAATACAGTTACAGAAGCTTTCTTT,CASSLNTVTEAFF
.,many,TRBJ1-5,TRBV7-2,TGTGCCAGCAGCTTAGGTCTTACCCAGCCCCAGCATTTT,CASSLGLTQPQHF
TRBD1,few,TRBJ1-1,TRBV4-2,TGTGCCAGCAGCCAAGATCTCAGACAGGGGGCAGGAGCTTTCTTT,CASSQDLRQGAGAFF
.,many,TRBJ2-5,TRBV4-3,TGCGCCAGCAGCCAAGACCGTATCCAAGAGACCCAGTACTTC,CASSQDRIQETQYF
.,few,TRBJ2-7,TRBV20-1,TGCAGTGCTAGAGAGGCGGGCTACCTCTCCTACGAGCAGTACTTC,CSAREAGYLSYEQYF
.,.,TRBJ2-5,TRBV6-2/TRBV6-3,TGTGCCAGCAGTTCCCGGCACAACGGACTTAAGGAAGAGACCCAGTACTTC,CASSSRHNGLKEETQYF
.,few,TRBJ1-6,TRBV19,TGTGCCAGTAGTATATCCGGGGGCAAGAATTCACCCCTCCACTTT,CASSISGGKNSPLHF
TRBD1,.,TRBJ2-1,TRBV30,TGTGCCTGGAGTGTAGACAGGGTAAATGAGCAGTTCTTC,CAWSVDRVNEQFF
.,many,TRBJ2-3,TRBV12-3/TRBV12-4,TGTGCCAGCAGTCCTACCGATCCGACAGATACGCAGTATTTT,CASSPTDPTDTQYF
TRBD1,.,TRBJ2-3,TRBV7-9,TGTGCCAGCAGCCGAGGGCAGGGGGCAACAGATACGCAGTATTTT,CASSRGQGATDTQYF
TRBD1,few,TRBJ1-1,TRBV15,TGTGCCACCAGCAGAGCTACCGGGACAGGGACTGAAGCTTTCTTT,CATSRATGTGTEAFF
.,.,TRBJ2-7,TRBV7-7,TGTGCTAGCAGCCGGGACGGTAGATCCTACGAGCAGTACTTC,CASSRDGRSYEQYF
.,few,TRBJ2-2,TRBV20-1,TGCAGTGCTAGAGATCTCAAACTAGCGAACACCGGGGAGCTGTTTTTT,CSARDLKLANTGELFF